The subject of this entry is one T cell receptor (beta chain). These data come from a study of blood T cell repertoires in COVID-19. The wider study: The United States, Italy and Spain provided the acute and convalescent COVID-19 samples.

The V gene's germline CDR1 is LGHNT and CDR2 FRNRAP. This CDR3 comprises 16 residues. V lost 5 bases, J lost 7 bases, and 12 bases stayed unmatched. Authors' data handling: Reference gene primers were amplified, and this amplification served to estimate nucleated cell counts. Assay used: immunoSEQ multiplex PCR; TCRdb lists only in-frame clones, some missing. The D gene and trimming were derived from the DNA, and the V and J assignments and clone size from that table. The data show about 150,000 clones, roughly 84% seen once. The sequence was obtained from a woman between 50 and 59 years old who had been exposed to COVID-19. This rearrangement joins TRBV12-5 to TRBJ2-1, with 9 bases aligning to TRBD2. Sequencing was carried out using PBMCs or T cells enriched from blood (not recorded which). The CDR3 sequence is CASGPPGLARWNEQFF. Here the CDR3 DNA reads TGTGCTAGTGGTCCCCCCGGACTAGCGAGGTGGAATGAGCAGTTCTTC.